What follows are 13 T cell receptor beta chains derived from one specimen sequenced in a study of cytomegalovirus exposure and HLA in healthy donors. PCR primers comprised 60 Vbeta and 13 Jbeta primers. Sequencing was performed with immunoSEQ multiplex PCR; in TCRdb, only in-frame clones are kept and a portion is missing. Among about 190,000 clones listed, approximately 88% were seen once. The sample comprised PBMCs. The receptors come from a boy younger than 10 in good health and CMV-seronegative.

This chain connects TRBV18 to TRBJ1-1; TRBD1 matches 7 bases. Trimming took 3 bases from V and 6 from J; bases not matched to a gene: 1. Per the germline V gene, CDR1 is KGHSH and CDR2 is LQKENI. The CDR3 length is 12 residues. CDR3 bases: TGTGCCAGCTCACCCCAGGGGGCTGAAGCTTTCTTT. Translated, it gives CASSPQGAEAFF.

The rearrangement joins TRBV4-3 to TRBJ1-2, with no clear D. Trimming cost V 0 bases and J 4 bases, with 12 bases left between them. Germline CDR1 reads LGHNA; CDR2 reads YSLEER. The CDR3 has 15 residues. The CDR3 DNA reads as TGCGCCAGCAGCCAAGACACTATTCGTGGCTATGGCTACACCTTC. It codes for CASSQDTIRGYGYTF.

The chain uses TRBV4-3 and TRBJ2-3, with 7 positions matching TRBD2. The CDR3 is 16 residues long. V was pared by 0 bases and J by 5 bases, with 8 bases of the junction left unmatched. The germline V gene has CDR1 LGHNA and CDR2 YSLEER. The CDR3 reads CASSQDLAERGDTQYF. As DNA, the CDR3 is TGCGCCAGCAGCCAAGATCTAGCGGAGAGAGGAGATACGCAGTATTTT.

The chain recombines TRBV28 with TRBJ1-3; the D is unclear. Trimming left V 3 bases short and J 1 base short, with 4 bases between. Per germline, CDR1 MDHEN and CDR2 SYDVKM. The CDR3 length is 13 residues. CDR3 region: CASSFVSGNTIYF. The CDR3 nucleotides are TGTGCCAGCAGTTTCGTATCTGGAAACACCATATATTTT.

This chain connects TRBV19 to TRBJ1-3, with D possibly matching TRBD1 (6 bases). CDR3 length equals 16 residues. Germline V gene lookup returns CDR1 LNHDA and CDR2 SQIVND (reference sequence). V was clipped by 5 bases and J by 2 bases, with 16 bases between them. The chain's CDR3 is CASSPTTQGTGNTIYF. As DNA, the CDR3 is TGTGCCAGTAGTCCAACAACCCAGGGGACTGGAAACACCATATATTTT.

This clone was detected once. The chain employs TRBV27 and TRBJ1-4; D gene ambiguous. CDR1 and CDR2 (germline): MNHEY, SMNVEV (reference sequence). Trimming took off 5 bases at V and 8 bases at J, with 12 bases between the two ends. The CDR3 runs 13 residues. This chain's CDR3 is CASSPAVDEKLFF. The CDR3 bases are TGTGCCAGCAGTCCAGCGGTGGACGAAAAACTGTTTTTT. Full variable domain (remainder filled in from reference TRBV27 and TRBJ1-4): EAQVTQNPRYLITVTGKKLTVTCSQNMNHEYMSWYRQDPGLGLRQIYYSMNVEVTDKGDVPEGYKVSRKEKRNFPLILESPSPNQTSLYFCASSPAVDEKLFFGSGTQLSVL.

The chain carries TRBV27 and TRBJ2-1, with 15 bases aligning to TRBD2. The CDR3 is 18 residues long. CDR1 MNHEY and CDR2 SMNVEV come from the germline V gene (reference sequence). After removal of 5 bases from V and 5 bases from J, the junction contained 10 bases not matched to a gene. The CDR3 sequence is CASSLRTSGRERNNEQFF. CDR3 sequence (DNA): TGTGCCAGCAGTCTAAGGACTAGCGGGAGGGAGAGAAACAATGAGCAGTTCTTC.

This clone has more than one count but fewer than ten. The gene calls are TRBV2 and TRBJ2-6, with D maybe TRBD1 (5 bases). The CDR3 contains 18 residues. Trimming shortened V by 9 bases and J by 1 base, and 22 bases separated the two germline ends. The germline V gene has CDR1 SNHLY and CDR2 FYNNEI. The CDR3, as DNA: TGTGCCAGTAGCCCCAGGGCAGGATATCCGTCTGGGGCCAACGTCCTGACTTTC. Translating gives CASSPRAGYPSGANVLTF.

This rearrangement joins TRBV14 to TRBJ2-3; 10 bases line up with TRBD2. V lost 3 bases and J lost 5; bases outside the gene matches: 11. CDR1 SGHDN and CDR2 FVKESK come from the germline V gene. The CDR3 is 17 amino acids. CDR3 nucleotide sequence: TGTGCCAGCAGCCATGGAAGCGGGAGGGAGGTTGTAGATACGCAGTATTTT. It translates to CASSHGSGREVVDTQYF.

This chain links TRBV7-8 with TRBJ2-7, with 11 nucleotides matching TRBD2. Trimming removed 2 bases from V and 7 bases from J; junction bases left unmatched: 7. The germline V gene has CDR1 SGHVS and CDR2 FQNEAQ. The CDR3 extends over 15 amino acids. The CDR3 loop is CASSLTTSGSGEQYF. In DNA, the CDR3 is TGTGCCAGCAGCTTAACCACTAGCGGGAGCGGTGAGCAGTACTTC.

The chain employs TRBV6-6 and TRBJ1-2, with 10 bases matching TRBD1. The CDR3 runs 14 residues. The junction had 6 bases not matched to a gene; V was cut back by 5 bases and J by 6 bases. CDR1 and CDR2 from the germline V gene are MNHNY and SVGAGI (reference sequence). This CDR3 is CASSIRQGANGYTF. As DNA, the CDR3 is TGTGCCAGCAGTATACGACAGGGGGCTAATGGCTACACCTTC.

The V and J genes are TRBV6-1 and TRBJ1-6, with 11 nucleotides matching TRBD1. The CDR3 has 14 residues. Trimming at V came to 5 bases and at J to 10 bases, leaving 4 bases not matched to a gene. Germline V gene lookup returns CDR1 MNHNS and CDR2 SASEGT. This chain's CDR3 is CASSPDRGQSPLHF. The CDR3 DNA sequence: TGTGCCAGCAGTCCGGACAGGGGGCAGTCACCCCTCCACTTT.

The chain carries TRBV4-1 and TRBJ2-3; TRBD2 matches 7 bases. The CDR3 is 16 residues long. Trimming at V came to 4 bases and at J to 0 bases, leaving 7 bases not matched to a gene. From germline, CDR1 is MGHRA and CDR2 YSYEKL. CDR3 DNA: TGCGCCAGCAGCCGCCTTCCGGGAGGTAGCACAGATACGCAGTATTTT. Translated, it gives CASSRLPGGSTDTQYF.